These 18 T cell receptor beta chains came from one sample sequenced in a study. MiXCR, run by TCRdb on the 5' RACE reads, gives a single entry per CDR3 protein. The sample has 62,000 or so distinct CDR3 sequences; around a fifth are singletons. Material: memory CD4+ T cells sorted from a lymph node. The subset was: memory CD4+ T cells, CD4+CD45RO+CD25-. All receptors derive from a female donor with breast cancer.

This rearrangement joins TRBV24-1 to TRBJ1-5, with 11 nucleotides matching TRBD1. This CDR3 comprises 17 residues. The V gene's germline CDR1 is KGHDR and CDR2 SFDVKD. Trimming at V came to 4 bases and at J to 4 bases, leaving 8 bases not matched to a gene. CDR3 region: CATSDDIGQGANQPQHF. The CDR3 DNA reads as TGTGCCACCAGTGACGATATAGGACAGGGGGCGAATCAGCCCCAGCATTTT.

CDR3 DNA: TGTGCCATCAGTGAGGAGGACAGGGTCGACACTGAAGCTTTCTTT. It is translated as CAISEEDRVDTEAFF. V is TRBV10-3 and J is TRBJ1-1, with TRBD1 matching over 8 bases. Germline CDR1 ENHRY, CDR2 SYGVKD. The CDR3 consists of 15 residues. The junction had 5 bases not matched to a gene; V was cut back by 2 bases and J by 3 bases.

This clonotype was picked up a small number of times. This chain joins TRBV25-1 and TRBJ2-2; D is uncertain. CDR3 length: 13 residues. V was shortened by 8 bases and J by 3 bases, with 10 bases between the two germline ends. Per germline, CDR1 MGHDK and CDR2 SYGVNS. CDR3 sequence: CASSYTDTGELFF. In DNA, the CDR3 is TGTGCCAGCTCCTACACCGACACCGGGGAGCTGTTTTTT.

Concerning this clonotype: A much larger clone differs by one base, so this may be a read error. V gene TRBV5-1 combines with J gene TRBJ1-1; a weak D match, TRBD1 (5 bases). The V end lost 1 base, the J end lost 1 base, and 14 bases lay between the germline ends. CDR1 SGHRS and CDR2 YFSETQ come from the germline V gene. The CDR3 spans 16 residues. The CDR3 nucleotides are TGCGCCAGCAGCTTGCTTCCCAGCGGGGGGAACACTGAAGCTTTCTTT. It translates to CASSLLPSGGNTEAFF.

In DNA, the CDR3 is TGCAGCGTTGAAGAAGGGGTTCAAAACTATGGCTACACCTTC. Its translation is CSVEEGVQNYGYTF. The gene calls are TRBV29-1 and TRBJ1-2; perhaps TRBD1 as D (5 bases). Deletions cut 0 bases from V and 2 bases from J, with 10 bases between. Germline CDR1 reads SQVTM; CDR2 reads ANQGSEA. The length of the CDR3 is 14 residues.

In its sample, this clonotype was seen many times. The V call is TRBV5-1, the J call TRBJ2-2, with 10 bases matching TRBD2. V dropped 1 base and J dropped 4; count of bases not matched to a gene: 1. This CDR3 contains 15 residues. Germline V gene data show CDR1 as SGHRS and CDR2 as YFSETQ. The CDR3 loop is CASSLSGRATGELFF. The DNA of the CDR3 is TGCGCCAGCAGCTTGAGCGGGAGGGCCACCGGGGAGCTGTTTTTT. The full variable domain, completed using reference TRBV5-1 and TRBJ2-2, is KAGVTQTPRYLIKTRGQQVTLSCSPISGHRSVSWYQQTPGQGLQFLFEYFSETQRNKGNFPGRFSGRQFSNSRSEMNVSTLELGDSALYLCASSLSGRATGELFFGEGSRLTVL.

This chain uses TRBV6-4 with TRBJ2-3; 12 positions agree with TRBD1. This CDR3 contains 15 residues. Losses at the gene ends were 2 bases for V and 4 bases for J; bases not matched to a gene: 1. From germline, CDR1 is MRHNA and CDR2 SNTAGT. In DNA form, the CDR3 reads TGTGCCAGCAGTGACGGGACAGGGGGCGCAGATACGCAGTATTTT. Its translation is CASSDGTGGADTQYF.

V is TRBV7-2 and J is TRBJ1-4, with 8 nucleotides matching TRBD1. V was pared by 6 bases and J by 8 bases, with 5 bases of the junction left unmatched. The CDR3 spans 13 residues. CDR1 SGHTA and CDR2 FQGNSA come from the germline V gene. The CDR3 DNA is TGTGCCAGCAGGGACAGGGCCGTCGAAAAACTGTTTTTT. Its translation: CASRDRAVEKLFF.

The genes are TRBV7-2 and TRBJ2-2, with D perhaps TRBD2 (6 bases). Trimming stripped 5 bases from V and 4 bases from J, with 11 bases between. Germline loops: CDR1 SGHTA, CDR2 FQGNSA. The CDR3 totals 14 residues. CDR3 amino acids: CASSTGGFTGELFF. CDR3 coding DNA: TGTGCCAGCAGCACCGGGGGTTTCACCGGGGAGCTGTTTTTT.

The chain carries TRBV7-3 and TRBJ1-6; no reliable D call. Trimming removed 5 bases from V and 10 bases from J, with 18 bases in between. Germline values: CDR1 SGHTA, CDR2 FQGTGA. This CDR3 spans 15 amino acids. CDR3 sequence (DNA): TGTGCCAGCAGCCCGGGGAGAGGCCCCGGGTCACCCCTCCACTTT. Its protein is CASSPGRGPGSPLHF.

This clonotype was observed at least ten times. V and J are TRBV4-3 and TRBJ2-2; D is undetermined. Germline loops: CDR1 LGHNA, CDR2 YSLEER. This CDR3 comprises 14 residues. V lost 0 bases to trimming and J lost 6 bases, with 8 bases between them. CDR3 sequence reads: CASSQEVSPGELFF. CDR3 DNA: TGCGCCAGCAGCCAAGAAGTCAGCCCCGGGGAGCTGTTTTTT.

This clonotype was recorded many times. This chain's CDR3 is CASSSPGLAGSRTGELFF. DNA for the CDR3: TGCGCCAGCAGCTCTCCCGGACTAGCGGGATCCCGCACCGGGGAGCTGTTTTTT. V gene TRBV4-1 combines with J gene TRBJ2-2; the match to TRBD2 covers 12 bases. V shed 5 bases, J shed 4 bases, and the junction held 11 bases outside the gene matches. The V gene's germline CDR1 is MGHRA and CDR2 YSYEKL. The CDR3 totals 18 residues.

This clonotype was observed many times. CDR3 amino acids: CASSLEVKTQYF. The CDR3 DNA follows: TGTGCCAGCAGCTTAGAGGTGAAGACCCAGTACTTC. This rearrangement joins TRBV7-2 to TRBJ2-5; D is ambiguous. Germline assignment: CDR1 SGHTA and CDR2 FQGNSA. Trimming pared 1 base from V and 6 bases from J, leaving 6 bases between. The CDR3 totals 12 residues.

This clonotype has just a few counts. One base away lies a much larger clone, so this may be a sequencing read error. The gene calls are TRBV6-2 or TRBV6-3 and TRBJ1-1; D gene uncertain. This CDR3 contains 14 residues. Germline assignment: CDR1 MNHEY and CDR2 SVGEGT. In DNA form, the CDR3 reads TGTGCCGGCAGCCCTCGGCCCAGCAATGCTGAAGCTTTCTTT. This encodes CAGSPRPSNAEAFF.

This clonotype was picked up many times. This rearrangement joins TRBV6-2 or TRBV6-3 to TRBJ1-1; 8 bases align to TRBD1. CDR3 length: 14 amino acids. V shed 7 bases, J shed 2 bases, and the junction held 6 bases outside the gene matches. CDR1 MNHEY and CDR2 SVGEGT come from the germline V gene. The CDR3 bases are TGTGCCAGCACAAAAGACAGGGGCAACACTGAAGCTTTCTTT. This codes for CASTKDRGNTEAFF.

The table lists this clonotype with many counts. This chain uses TRBV7-2 with TRBJ2-7; 7 positions agree with TRBD2. The V gene end was trimmed by 7 bases and the J gene end by 7 bases; junction bases not matched to a gene: 25. This CDR3 has 18 residues. Germline loops: CDR1 SGHTA, CDR2 FQGNSA. The CDR3 nucleotides read TGTGCCAGCACCGGGGACCTCGGGGGGTTATTAACCCAGATGGAGCAGTACTTC. This sequence encodes CASTGDLGGLLTQMEQYF.

The rearrangement uses TRBV20-1 and TRBJ2-2; D is possibly TRBD2 (7 bases). V shed 0 bases and J shed 7 bases, with 15 bases lying between them. Germline lookup yields CDR1 DFQATT and CDR2 SNEGSKA (reference sequence). The CDR3 length is 15 residues. CDR3 in amino acids: CSAREGGGMSGELFF. CDR3 DNA sequence: TGCAGTGCTAGAGAGGGAGGGGGTATGAGCGGGGAGCTGTTTTTT.

The rearrangement links TRBV30 to TRBJ1-2; TRBD1 is a possible D gene (6 bases). CDR1 and CDR2 (germline): GTSNPN, SVGIG (reference sequence). This CDR3 contains 15 residues. Deletions cut 2 bases from V and 3 bases from J, with 16 bases between. This chain's CDR3 is CAWSPPTGNYYGYTF. DNA for the CDR3: TGTGCCTGGAGTCCACCGACAGGAAATTACTATGGCTACACCTTC.